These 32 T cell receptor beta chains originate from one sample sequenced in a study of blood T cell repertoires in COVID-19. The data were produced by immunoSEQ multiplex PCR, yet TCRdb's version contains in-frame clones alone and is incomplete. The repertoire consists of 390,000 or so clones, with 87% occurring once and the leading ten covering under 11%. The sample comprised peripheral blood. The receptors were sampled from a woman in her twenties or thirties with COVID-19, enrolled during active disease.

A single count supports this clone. This CDR3 is CASSQTGRTEAFF. As DNA, the CDR3 is TGTGCCAGCTCACAGACAGGGCGCACTGAAGCTTTCTTT. The rearrangement links TRBV18 to TRBJ1-1, with 7 bases fitting TRBD1. The V segment lost 4 bases and the J segment 4 bases; nucleotides outside the gene matches: 3. This CDR3 is 13 amino acids long. Germline assignment: CDR1 KGHSH and CDR2 LQKENI.

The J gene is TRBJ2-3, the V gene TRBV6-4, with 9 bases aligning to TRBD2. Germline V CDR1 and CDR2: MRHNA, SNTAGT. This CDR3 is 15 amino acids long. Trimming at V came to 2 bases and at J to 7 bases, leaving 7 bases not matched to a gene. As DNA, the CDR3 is TGTGCCAGCAGTGACAAGGCGGGAGGGCCGAATACGCAGTATTTT. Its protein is CASSDKAGGPNTQYF.

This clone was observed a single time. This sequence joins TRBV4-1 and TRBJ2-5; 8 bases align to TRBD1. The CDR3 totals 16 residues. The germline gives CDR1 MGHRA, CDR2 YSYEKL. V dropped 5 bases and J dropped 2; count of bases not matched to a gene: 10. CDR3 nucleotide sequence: TGCGCCAGCAGCTTACGGACAGGGCCGGGGCAAGAGACCCAGTACTTC. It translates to CASSLRTGPGQETQYF.

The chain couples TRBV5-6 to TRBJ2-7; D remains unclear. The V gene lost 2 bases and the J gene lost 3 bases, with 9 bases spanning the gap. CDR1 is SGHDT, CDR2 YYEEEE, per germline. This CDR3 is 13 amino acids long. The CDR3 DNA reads TGTGCCAGCAGCTTCGTCTCCCTCTACGAGCAGTACTTC. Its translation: CASSFVSLYEQYF.

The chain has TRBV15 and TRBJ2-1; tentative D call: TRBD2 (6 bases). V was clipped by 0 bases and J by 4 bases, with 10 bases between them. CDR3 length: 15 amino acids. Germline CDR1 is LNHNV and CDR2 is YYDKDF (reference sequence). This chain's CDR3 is CATSRDKSGYNEQFF. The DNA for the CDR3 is TGTGCCACCAGCAGAGATAAGAGCGGGTACAATGAGCAGTTCTTC.

The CDR3 nucleotides read TGTGCCAGCAGTGAACTGGATACGCAGTATTTT. Its translation is CASSELDTQYF. V gene TRBV25-1 combines with J gene TRBJ2-3; D remains unclear. The CDR3 loop spans 11 amino acids. Germline V gene data show CDR1 as MGHDK and CDR2 as SYGVNS. V was shortened by 2 bases and J by 6 bases, with 3 bases between the two germline ends.

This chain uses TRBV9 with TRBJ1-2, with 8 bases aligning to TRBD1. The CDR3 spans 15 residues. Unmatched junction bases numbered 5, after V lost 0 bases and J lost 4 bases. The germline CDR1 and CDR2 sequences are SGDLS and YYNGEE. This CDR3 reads CASSVGQGAFYGYTF. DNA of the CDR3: TGTGCCAGCAGCGTAGGGCAGGGGGCGTTCTATGGCTACACCTTC.

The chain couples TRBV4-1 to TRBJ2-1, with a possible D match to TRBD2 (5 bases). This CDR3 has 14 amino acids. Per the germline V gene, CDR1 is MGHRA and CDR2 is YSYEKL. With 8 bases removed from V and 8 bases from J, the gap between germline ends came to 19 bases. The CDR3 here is CASVRRTGDHEQFF. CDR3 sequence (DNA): TGCGCCAGCGTGCGGCGGACCGGGGATCATGAGCAGTTCTTC.

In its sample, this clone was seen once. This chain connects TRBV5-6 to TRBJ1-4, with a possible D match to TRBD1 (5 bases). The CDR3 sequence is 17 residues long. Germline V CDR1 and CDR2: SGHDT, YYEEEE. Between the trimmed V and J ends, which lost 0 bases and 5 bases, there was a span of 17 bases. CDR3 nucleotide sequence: TGTGCCAGCAGCTTGGAATCCAGGGTCGGAGAGAATGAAAAACTGTTTTTT. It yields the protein CASSLESRVGENEKLFF.

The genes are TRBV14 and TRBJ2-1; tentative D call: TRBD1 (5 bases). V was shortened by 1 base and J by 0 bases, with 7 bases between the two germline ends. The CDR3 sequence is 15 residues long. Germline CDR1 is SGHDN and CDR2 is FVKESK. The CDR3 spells CASSQGRASYNEQFF. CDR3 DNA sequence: TGTGCCAGCAGCCAAGGCAGGGCCTCCTACAATGAGCAGTTCTTC. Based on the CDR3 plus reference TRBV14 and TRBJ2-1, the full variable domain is EAGVTQFPSHSVIEKGQTVTLRCDPISGHDNLYWYRRVMGKEIKFLLHFVKESKQDESGMPNNRFLAERTGGTYSTLKVQPAELEDSGVYFCASSQGRASYNEQFFGPGTRLTVL.

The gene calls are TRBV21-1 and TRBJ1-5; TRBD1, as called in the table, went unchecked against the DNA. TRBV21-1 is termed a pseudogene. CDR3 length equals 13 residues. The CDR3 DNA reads TGTGCCAGGGGGGACAGTGGTGGGTGGCCCCAGCATTTT. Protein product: CARGDSGGWPQHF.

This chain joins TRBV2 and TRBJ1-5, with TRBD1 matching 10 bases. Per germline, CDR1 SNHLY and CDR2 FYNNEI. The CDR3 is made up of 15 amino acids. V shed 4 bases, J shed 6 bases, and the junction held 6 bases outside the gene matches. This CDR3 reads CASSGTGGRGQPQHF. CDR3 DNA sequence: TGTGCCAGCAGTGGGACAGGGGGAAGGGGTCAGCCCCAGCATTTT. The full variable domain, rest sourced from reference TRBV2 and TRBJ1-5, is EPEVTQTPSHQVTQMGQEVILRCVPISNHLYFYWYRQILGQKVEFLVSFYNNEISEKSEIFDDQFSVERPDGSNFTLKIRSTKLEDSAMYFCASSGTGGRGQPQHFGDGTRLSIL.

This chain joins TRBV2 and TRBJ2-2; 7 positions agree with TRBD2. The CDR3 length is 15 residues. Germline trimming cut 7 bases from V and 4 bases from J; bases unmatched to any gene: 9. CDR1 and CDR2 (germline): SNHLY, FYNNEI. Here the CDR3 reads CASMFAGEGTGELFF. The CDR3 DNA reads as TGTGCCAGCATGTTCGCGGGAGAGGGCACCGGGGAGCTGTTTTTT.

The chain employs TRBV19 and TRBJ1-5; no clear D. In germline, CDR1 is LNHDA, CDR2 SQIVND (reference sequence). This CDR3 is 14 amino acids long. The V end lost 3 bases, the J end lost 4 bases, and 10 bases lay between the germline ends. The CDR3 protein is CASSMVAENQPQHF. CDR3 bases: TGTGCCAGTAGTATGGTGGCAGAAAATCAGCCCCAGCATTTT. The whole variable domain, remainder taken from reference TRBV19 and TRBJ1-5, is DGGITQSPKYLFRKEGQNVTLSCEQNLNHDAMYWYRQDPGQGLRLIYYSQIVNDFQKGDIAEGYSVSREKKESFPLTVTSAQKNPTAFYLCASSMVAENQPQHFGDGTRLSIL.

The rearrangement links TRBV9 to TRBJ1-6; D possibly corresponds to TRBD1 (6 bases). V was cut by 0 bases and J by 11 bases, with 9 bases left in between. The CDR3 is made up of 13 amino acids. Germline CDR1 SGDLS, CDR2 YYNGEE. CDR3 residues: CASSVDRAAPLHF. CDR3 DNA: TGTGCCAGCAGCGTAGACAGGGCGGCACCCCTCCACTTT.

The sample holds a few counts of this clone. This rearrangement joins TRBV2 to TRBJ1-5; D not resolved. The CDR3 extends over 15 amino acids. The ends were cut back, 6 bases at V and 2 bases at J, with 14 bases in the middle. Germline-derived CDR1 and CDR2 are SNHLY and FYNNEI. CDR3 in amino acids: CASSASDIGNQPQHF. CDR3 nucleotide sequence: TGTGCCAGCAGCGCCTCCGACATCGGCAATCAGCCCCAGCATTTT.

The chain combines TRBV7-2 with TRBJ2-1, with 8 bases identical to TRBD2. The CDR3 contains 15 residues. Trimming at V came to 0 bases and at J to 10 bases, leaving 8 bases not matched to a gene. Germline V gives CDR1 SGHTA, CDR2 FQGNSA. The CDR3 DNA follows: TGTGCCAGCAGCTTAGCGGCGGGAGGTCACGCGGAGCAGTTCTTC. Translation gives CASSLAAGGHAEQFF.

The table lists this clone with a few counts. The CDR3: CASRTRDNGYTF. CDR3 coding DNA: TGTGCCAGCAGGACGAGGGATAACGGCTACACCTTC. V usage is TRBV6-5 and J usage is TRBJ1-2, with D uncertain. V gave up 6 bases and J gave up 8 bases, with 13 bases separating them. CDR3 size: 12 residues. Germline CDR1 reads MNHEY; CDR2 reads SVGAGI.

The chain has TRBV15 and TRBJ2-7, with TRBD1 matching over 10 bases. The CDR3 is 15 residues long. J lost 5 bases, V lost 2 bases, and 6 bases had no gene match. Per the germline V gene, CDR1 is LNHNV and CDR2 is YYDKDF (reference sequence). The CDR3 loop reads CATSRPRDRGDEQYF. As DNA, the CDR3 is TGTGCCACCAGCAGACCCCGGGACAGGGGCGACGAGCAGTACTTC. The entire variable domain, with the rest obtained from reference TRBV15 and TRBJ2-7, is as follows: DAMVIQNPRYQVTQFGKPVTLSCSQTLNHNVMYWYQQKSSQAPKLLFHYYDKDFNNEADTPDNFQSRRPNTSFCFLDIRSPGLGDTAMYLCATSRPRDRGDEQYFGPGTRLTVT.

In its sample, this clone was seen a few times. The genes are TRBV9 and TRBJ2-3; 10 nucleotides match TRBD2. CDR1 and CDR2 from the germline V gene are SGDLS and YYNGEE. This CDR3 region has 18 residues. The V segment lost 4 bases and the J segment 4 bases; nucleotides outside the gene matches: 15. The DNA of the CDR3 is TGTGCCAGCAGCCGCGGGACTAGCGTCCCCCGGAGGTCAGATACGCAGTATTTT. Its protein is CASSRGTSVPRRSDTQYF.

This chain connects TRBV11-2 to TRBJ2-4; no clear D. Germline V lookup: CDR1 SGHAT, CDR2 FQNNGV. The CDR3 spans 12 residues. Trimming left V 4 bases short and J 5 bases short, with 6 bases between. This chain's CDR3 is CASSSSENIQYF. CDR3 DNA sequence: TGTGCCAGCAGCTCTTCGGAAAACATTCAGTACTTC.

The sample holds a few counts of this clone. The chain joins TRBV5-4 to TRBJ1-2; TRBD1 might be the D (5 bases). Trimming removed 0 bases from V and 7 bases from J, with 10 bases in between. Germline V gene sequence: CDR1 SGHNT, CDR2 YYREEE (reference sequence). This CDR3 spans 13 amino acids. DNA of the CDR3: TGTGCCAGCAGCTTGGACCGGGGGATTGGCTACACCTTC. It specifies CASSLDRGIGYTF.

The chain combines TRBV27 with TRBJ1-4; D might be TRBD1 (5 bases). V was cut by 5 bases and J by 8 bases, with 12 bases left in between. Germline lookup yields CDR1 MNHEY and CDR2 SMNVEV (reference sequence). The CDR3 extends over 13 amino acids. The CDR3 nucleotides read TGTGCCAGCAGTATGACGGGGGGAGAAAAACTGTTTTTT. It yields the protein CASSMTGGEKLFF. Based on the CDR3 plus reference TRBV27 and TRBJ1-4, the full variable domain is EAQVTQNPRYLITVTGKKLTVTCSQNMNHEYMSWYRQDPGLGLRQIYYSMNVEVTDKGDVPEGYKVSRKEKRNFPLILESPSPNQTSLYFCASSMTGGEKLFFGSGTQLSVL.

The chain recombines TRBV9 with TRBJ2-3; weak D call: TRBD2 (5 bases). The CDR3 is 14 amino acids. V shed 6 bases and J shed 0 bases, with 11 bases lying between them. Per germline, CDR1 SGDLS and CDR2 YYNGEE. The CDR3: CASTSEGSTDTQYF. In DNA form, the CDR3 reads TGTGCCAGCACTTCAGAGGGTAGCACAGATACGCAGTATTTT. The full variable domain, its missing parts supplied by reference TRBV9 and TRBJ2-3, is DSGVTQTPKHLITATGQRVTLRCSPRSGDLSVYWYQQSLDQGLQFLIQYYNGEERAKGNILERFSAQQFPDLHSELNLSSLELGDSALYFCASTSEGSTDTQYFGPGTRLTVL.

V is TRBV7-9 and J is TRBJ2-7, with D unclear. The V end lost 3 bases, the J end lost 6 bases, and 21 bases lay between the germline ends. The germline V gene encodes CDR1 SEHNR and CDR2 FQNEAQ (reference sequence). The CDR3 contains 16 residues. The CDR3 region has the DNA TGTGCCAGCAGCTTTATTCGTTCGCACAGAAAAAGCGAGCAGTACTTC. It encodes CASSFIRSHRKSEQYF.

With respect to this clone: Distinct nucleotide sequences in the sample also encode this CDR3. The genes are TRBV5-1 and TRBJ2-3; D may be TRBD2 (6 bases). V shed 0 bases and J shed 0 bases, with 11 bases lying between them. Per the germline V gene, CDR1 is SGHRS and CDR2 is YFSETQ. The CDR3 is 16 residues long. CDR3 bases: TGCGCCAGCAGCTTGGGTAGCGGAAGTAGCACAGATACGCAGTATTTT. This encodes CASSLGSGSSTDTQYF.

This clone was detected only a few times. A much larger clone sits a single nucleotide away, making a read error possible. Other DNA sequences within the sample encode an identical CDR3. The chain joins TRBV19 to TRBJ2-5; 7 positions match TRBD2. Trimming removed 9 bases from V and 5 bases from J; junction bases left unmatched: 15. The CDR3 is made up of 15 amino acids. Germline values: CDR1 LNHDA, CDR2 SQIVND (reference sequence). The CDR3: CARGWGGEGQETQYF. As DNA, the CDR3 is TGTGCCAGGGGGTGGGGAGGGGAGGGTCAGGAGACCCAGTACTTC.

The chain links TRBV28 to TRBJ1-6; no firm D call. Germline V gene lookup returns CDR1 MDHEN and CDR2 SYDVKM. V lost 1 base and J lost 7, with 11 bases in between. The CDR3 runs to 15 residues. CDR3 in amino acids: CASSLSLDLNSPLHF. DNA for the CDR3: TGTGCCAGCAGTTTATCCCTGGACTTAAATTCACCCCTCCACTTT.

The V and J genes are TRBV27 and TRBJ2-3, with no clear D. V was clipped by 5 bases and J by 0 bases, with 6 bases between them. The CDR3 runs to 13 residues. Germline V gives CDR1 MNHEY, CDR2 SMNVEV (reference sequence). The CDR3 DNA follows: TGTGCCAGCAGTACACATAGCACAGATACGCAGTATTTT. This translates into CASSTHSTDTQYF.

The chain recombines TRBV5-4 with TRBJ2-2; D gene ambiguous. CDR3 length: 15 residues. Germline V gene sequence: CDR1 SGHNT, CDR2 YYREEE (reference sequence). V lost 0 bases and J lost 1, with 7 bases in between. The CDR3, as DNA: TGTGCCAGCAGCTTGGCCGCAGGGAACACCGGGGAGCTGTTTTTT. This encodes CASSLAAGNTGELFF.

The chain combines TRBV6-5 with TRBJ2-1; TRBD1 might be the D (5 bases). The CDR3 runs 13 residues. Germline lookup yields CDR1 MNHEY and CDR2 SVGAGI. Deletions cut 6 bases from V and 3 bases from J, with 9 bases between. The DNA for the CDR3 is TGTGCCAGCAGCCAGGGAAACTACAATGAGCAGTTCTTC. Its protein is CASSQGNYNEQFF.

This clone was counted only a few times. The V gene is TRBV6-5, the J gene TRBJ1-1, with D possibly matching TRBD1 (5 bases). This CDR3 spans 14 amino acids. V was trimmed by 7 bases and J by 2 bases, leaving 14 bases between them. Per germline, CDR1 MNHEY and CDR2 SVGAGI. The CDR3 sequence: CASTLLGGNTEAFF. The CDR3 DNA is TGTGCCAGCACCTTATTGGGGGGTAACACTGAAGCTTTCTTT.